The rows below give T cell receptor beta chains drawn from one sample of a study of post-analysis software for immune sequencing data. TCRdb analysed the PCR reads with MiXCR anew, one entry per CDR3 protein. The sample contains about 430,000 distinct CDR3 sequences, about 40% of which appear only once. Sequencing input: blood. These receptors were taken from a girl aged 2 to 9 with multiple sclerosis. Each CDR3 is given with its conserved first and last residue. D genes are given only for firm matches. The size field is filled for only some rows; it gives once, few, many or a size class.

TRBJ1-2 | TRBV27 | few | TRBD1 | TGTGCCAGCAGTTTATCCCCGGGACAGAATGGCTACACCTTC | CASSLSPGQNGYTF
TRBJ2-1 | TRBV7-2 | - | TRBD2 | TGTGCCAGCTCTCTAGCGGGGGGGCGTGGGAATGAGCAGTTCTTC | CASSLAGGRGNEQFF
TRBJ2-7 | TRBV29-1 | - | - | TGCAGCGTTGGCCGGGCTAGCTCAGAAGGCGAGCAGTACTTC | CSVGRASSEGEQYF
TRBJ2-7 | TRBV5-1 | - | TRBD2 | TGCGCCAGCAGCTTGGGACTAGCGGGCCACGAGCAGTACTTC | CASSLGLAGHEQYF
TRBJ2-5 | TRBV4-1 | few | TRBD2 | TGCGCCAGCAGTCAGACTAGCGGGAGTAGGGAGACCCAGTACTTC | CASSQTSGSRETQYF
TRBJ2-3 | TRBV28 | few | - | TGTGCCAGCACCGCTTACCATACCCGCACAGATACGCAGTATTTT | CASTAYHTRTDTQYF
TRBJ1-2 | TRBV5-1 | - | TRBD1 | TGCGCCAGCAGCTTGGACAGGGGGAATGGCTACACCTTC | CASSLDRGNGYTF
TRBJ1-5 | TRBV12-3/TRBV12-4 | - | - | TGTGCCAGCAGTTTTGGGGACGATTTTTATCAGCCCCAGCATTTT | CASSFGDDFYQPQHF
TRBJ2-2 | TRBV4-3 | - | - | TGCGCCAGCAGCCAAGACTGGGATAACACCGGGGAGCTGTTTTTT | CASSQDWDNTGELFF
TRBJ2-3 | TRBV7-3 | - | TRBD2 | TGTGCCAGCAGCATGACTAGCGGGGGCACAGATACGCAGTATTTT | CASSMTSGGTDTQYF
TRBJ2-7 | TRBV6-2/TRBV6-3 | few | - | TGTGCCAGCAGTTACTCGCTGGGGAAATTACCCATTTCCTACGAGCAGTACTTC | CASSYSLGKLPISYEQYF
TRBJ2-1 | TRBV28 | - | - | TGTGCCAGCAGTTGGGCAGTCTCCTACAATGAGCAGTTCTTC | CASSWAVSYNEQFF
TRBJ1-2 | TRBV20-1 | - | - | TGCAGTGCTAGAGGGCAGCGTTTGGCTCCTAACTATGGCTACACCTTC | CSARGQRLAPNYGYTF
TRBJ1-6 | TRBV6-6 | - | - | TGTGCCAGCAGTTACGGGGACCAATCCTATAATTCACCCCTCCACTTT | CASSYGDQSYNSPLHF
TRBJ1-2 | TRBV5-1 | - | - | TGCGCCAGCAGCCCGAATTGGTGGGACCCCAAGAGGTATGGCTACACCTTC | CASSPNWWDPKRYGYTF
TRBJ2-1 | TRBV9 | - | - | TGTGCCAGCAGCGTAGGGCAGTCCTACAATGAGCAGTTCTTC | CASSVGQSYNEQFF
TRBJ2-1 | TRBV27 | - | - | TGTGCCAGCAGTTTTCTCGGGGGGCTCTCCTACAATGAGCAGTTCTTC | CASSFLGGLSYNEQFF